This TCR beta chain was sequenced during a study of blood T cell repertoires in COVID-19. V was shortened by 0 bases and J by 2 bases, with 17 bases between the two germline ends. The germline V gene encodes CDR1 LNHNV and CDR2 YYDKDF (reference sequence). The CDR3 consists of 19 residues. Data came from immunoSEQ multiplex PCR; TCRdb stores just in-frame clones and leaves some out. The data contain approximately 260,000 clones, over 75% of them singletons. The chain employs TRBV15 and TRBJ2-6, with D tentatively TRBD2 (6 bases). This receptor was taken from a woman in her 70s with acute or convalescent COVID-19. The sequenced sample was peripheral blood. CDR3 nucleotides: TGTGCCACCAGCAGAGAACGCGGGGTTCCCTTGACTGGGGCCAACGTCCTGACTTTC. Translating gives CATSRERGVPLTGANVLTF.